These 14 T cell receptor beta chains originate from one sample sequenced in a study of blood T cell repertoires in COVID-19. TCRdb keeps only in-frame clones here, not all; method: immunoSEQ multiplex PCR. The sample contains roughly 150,000 clones, approximately 87% of which appear only once. Input material: peripheral blood. These TCRs come from a woman aged 65 to 85 with acute or convalescent COVID-19.

The V call is TRBV7-9, the J call TRBJ1-4; 11 bases line up with TRBD1. The V gene end was trimmed by 6 bases and the J gene end by 8 bases; junction bases not matched to a gene: 11. The length of the CDR3 is 16 residues. Germline CDR1 SEHNR, CDR2 FQNEAQ (reference sequence). CDR3 protein: CASSYYPGQGDEKLFF. The DNA of the CDR3 is TGTGCCAGCAGTTATTATCCGGGACAGGGGGACGAAAAACTGTTTTTT.

V and J are TRBV4-3 and TRBJ2-7; D not resolved. Per germline, CDR1 LGHNA and CDR2 YSLEER. Deletions cut 4 bases from V and 1 base from J, with 8 bases between. The CDR3 loop spans 13 amino acids. The CDR3 is CASSRDTSYEQYF. The DNA of the CDR3 is TGCGCCAGCAGCCGAGACACTTCCTACGAGCAGTACTTC.

The chain uses TRBV7-8 and TRBJ2-2, with TRBD2 identical over 9 bases. Germline V gene data show CDR1 as SGHVS and CDR2 as FQNEAQ. V lost 2 bases and J lost 4; bases outside the gene matches: 14. There are 19 residues in the CDR3. The DNA for the CDR3 is TGTGCCAGCAGCTTATTTAGTGGGACTAGCCCCTCCCGCACCGGGGAGCTGTTTTTT. Translation gives CASSLFSGTSPSRTGELFF.

V gene TRBV6-1 combines with J gene TRBJ1-5; D is perhaps TRBD1 (5 bases). There are 15 residues in the CDR3. The V gene's germline CDR1 is MNHNS and CDR2 SASEGT. V lost 3 bases and J lost 6, with 15 bases in between. This CDR3 reads CASSDSNWGLQPQHF. The CDR3 DNA follows: TGTGCCAGCAGTGATTCAAATTGGGGACTTCAGCCCCAGCATTTT.

V gene TRBV4-3 combines with J gene TRBJ1-4; a weak D match, TRBD1 (6 bases). Germline assignment: CDR1 LGHNA and CDR2 YSLEER. Trimming pared 2 bases from V and 7 bases from J, leaving 14 bases between. The CDR3 runs 15 residues. The CDR3 loop reads CASSQPAGASEKLFF. The CDR3 DNA reads TGCGCCAGCAGCCAACCGGCAGGGGCGAGTGAAAAACTGTTTTTT.

This CDR3 is CASSSRGNGELFF. The CDR3, as DNA: TGTGCCAGCAGTTCCAGGGGTAACGGGGAGCTGTTTTTT. The gene calls are TRBV6-6 and TRBJ2-2; D might be TRBD1 (6 bases). Trimming cost V 4 bases and J 7 bases, with 10 bases left between them. Germline-derived CDR1 and CDR2 are MNHNY and SVGAGI (reference sequence). The CDR3 is 13 amino acids.

The chain joins TRBV10-1 to TRBJ1-4; 9 bases line up with TRBD1. The V and J ends lost 7 bases and 16 bases, in that order; junction bases with no gene match: 10. Germline V gene lookup returns CDR1 WNHNN and CDR2 SYGVQD (reference sequence). The CDR3 totals 12 residues. This chain's CDR3 is CASTRTGACRFF. In DNA, the CDR3 is TGCGCCAGCACCCGGACAGGGGCTTGCCGGTTTTTT.

The chain is built from TRBV11-2 and TRBJ1-2; D is perhaps TRBD1 (5 bases). Trimming removed 3 bases at V and 8 bases at J, with 7 bases between. The CDR3 length is 11 residues. Germline CDR1 reads SGHAT; CDR2 reads FQNNGV. CDR3 sequence: CASSFRGGYTF. Written as DNA, the CDR3 is TGTGCCAGCAGCTTTAGGGGCGGCTACACCTTC.

This chain links TRBV12-2 with TRBJ2-5; TRBD2 is taken as the D call from the table, unchecked against the DNA. TRBV12-2 is a known pseudogene. CDR3 size: 15 residues. The CDR3 reads CASRFLDGGSETQYF. CDR3 in DNA: TGTGCAAGTCGCTTCTTGGACGGGGGGAGCGAGACCCAGTACTTC.

There are a few counts of this clone. The CDR3 sequence is CASSSQPGLNYGYTF. The CDR3 DNA sequence: TGTGCCAGCAGTTCTCAGCCGGGTCTCAACTATGGCTACACCTTC. This chain connects TRBV6-5 to TRBJ1-2; D not certain. Germline V gene data show CDR1 as MNHEY and CDR2 as SVGAGI. CDR3 size: 15 residues. The germline V and J ends were trimmed by 4 bases and 2 bases, with 14 bases remaining between them.

The J gene is TRBJ2-7, the V gene TRBV5-6, with TRBD2 matching over 10 bases. The V segment lost 6 bases and the J segment 1 base; nucleotides outside the gene matches: 4. The CDR3 loop spans 14 amino acids. Germline values: CDR1 SGHDT, CDR2 YYEEEE. CDR3 coding DNA: TGTGCCAGCACCGGACTAGCGGATTCCTACGAGCAGTACTTC. Translated: CASTGLADSYEQYF.

In this sample, this clone turned up once. The chain employs TRBV10-3 and TRBJ1-3; 10 bases agree with TRBD1. The V and J ends lost 7 bases and 1 base, in that order; junction bases with no gene match: 10. Germline CDR1 and CDR2: ENHRY and SYGVKD. This CDR3 comprises 17 residues. CDR3 loop: CAITGGQGLYSGNTIYF. The CDR3 DNA follows: TGTGCCATCACTGGGGGACAGGGGTTGTATTCTGGAAACACCATATATTTT.

The chain couples TRBV7-9 to TRBJ1-2; TRBD1 aligns across 8 bases. Germline lookup yields CDR1 SEHNR and CDR2 FQNEAQ (reference sequence). This CDR3 region has 14 residues. V shed 3 bases and J 2 bases; nucleotides not matched to a gene: 2. CDR3 in amino acids: CASSLGDRNYGYTF. CDR3 in DNA: TGTGCCAGCAGCTTGGGGGACAGGAACTATGGCTACACCTTC.

The chain carries TRBV4-2 and TRBJ2-7; the D is unclear. This CDR3 is built from 14 residues. Per the germline V gene, CDR1 is LGHNA and CDR2 is YNFKEQ. Between the trimmed V and J ends, which lost 0 bases and 3 bases, there was a span of 9 bases. The DNA of the CDR3 is TGTGCCAGCAGCCAAGAGACTGGAGACTACGAGCAGTACTTC. This gives the protein CASSQETGDYEQYF.